Reported below is one T cell receptor (beta chain). This entry belongs to a study of blood T cell repertoires in COVID-19. Study overall: The analysed material was cDNA or gDNA that came from T cells, B-cell-depleted T cells, or PBMCs.

Methods used by the authors: Quantification of nucleated cells was approximated via reference gene primer amplification. Profiling relied on immunoSEQ multiplex PCR, and the TCRdb table lists in-frame clones only, not all of them. The V and J calls and clone size were taken over from that table, and D and trimming were inferred from the DNA. The top ten clones hold approximately 6% of a sample with about 250,000 clones, 86% of them seen once. Germline V gene lookup returns CDR1 MNHNS and CDR2 SASEGT. V dropped 11 bases and J dropped 2; count of bases not matched to a gene: 5. The CDR3 contains 14 residues.

Sequencing used peripheral blood. V gene TRBV6-1 combines with J gene TRBJ1-3; 11 positions match TRBD1. The receptor comes from a woman of 80 years or more with COVID-19, enrolled during active disease. CDR3 sequence reads: CAGGQGATGNTIYF. CDR3 coding DNA: TGTGCCGGCGGACAGGGGGCTACTGGAAACACCATATATTTT.